This T cell receptor (beta chain) was retrieved from a study of cytomegalovirus exposure and HLA in healthy donors. Study-level findings and limits: TCR beta chain V- and J-gene trimming was linked, in a later analysis, to a missense variant in DCLRE1C.

V shed 0 bases, J shed 2 bases, and the junction held 12 bases outside the gene matches. The length of the CDR3 is 19 residues. CDR1 is LGHNA, CDR2 YSLEER, per germline. Both 60 Vbeta primers and 13 Jbeta primers went into the PCR. Sequenced by immunoSEQ multiplex PCR; TCRdb stores in-frame clones only, minus some. The table has about 200,000 clones, approximately 79% seen once. Concerning this clone: What it binds is unknown.

The chain is built from TRBV4-3 and TRBJ1-5, with 8 bases aligning to TRBD1. The TCR was taken from a man between 18 and 29 years old in good health and CMV-seronegative. The sequenced sample consisted of PBMCs. As DNA, the CDR3 is TGCGCCAGCAGCCAAGATCTGGCAGGGGGCCTGAGAGGCAATCAGCCCCAGCATTTT. As protein: CASSQDLAGGLRGNQPQHF.